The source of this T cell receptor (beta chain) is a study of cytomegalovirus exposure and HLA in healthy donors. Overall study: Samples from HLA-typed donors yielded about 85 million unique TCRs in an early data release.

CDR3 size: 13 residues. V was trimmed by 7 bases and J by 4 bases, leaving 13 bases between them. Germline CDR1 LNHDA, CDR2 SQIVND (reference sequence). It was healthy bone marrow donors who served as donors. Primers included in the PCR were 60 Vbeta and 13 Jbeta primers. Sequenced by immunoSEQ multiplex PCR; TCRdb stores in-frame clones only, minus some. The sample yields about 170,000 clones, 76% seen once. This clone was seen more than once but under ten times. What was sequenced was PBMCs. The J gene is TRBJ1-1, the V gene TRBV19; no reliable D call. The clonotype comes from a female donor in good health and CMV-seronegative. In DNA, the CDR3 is TGTGCCAGTATGTGGGCTCGGGGCACTGAAGCTTTCTTT. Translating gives CASMWARGTEAFF.